Presented here are 9 T cell receptor beta chains from one specimen sequenced in a study of shared clonotypes between healthy human individuals. Assay: immunoSEQ multiplex PCR; the TCRdb copy retains only in-frame clones and omits some. The sample lists 450,000 to 650,000 clones, roughly four fifths occurring once. The sequenced material came from PBMCs. These receptors came from a woman in her 40s in good health. Some clones in this sample may be carry-over from other donors' samples.

This chain connects TRBV6-1 to TRBJ1-5; D ambiguous. V lost 6 bases and J lost 2, with 8 bases in between. In germline, CDR1 is MNHNS, CDR2 SASEGT. The CDR3 spans 13 residues. CDR3 region: CASRSGGNQPQHF. The CDR3, as DNA: TGTGCCAGCAGGTCAGGTGGCAATCAGCCCCAGCATTTT.

The chain has TRBV27 and TRBJ2-7, with 8 bases fitting TRBD2. The V gene end was trimmed by 5 bases and the J gene end by 3 bases; junction bases not matched to a gene: 12. Germline V gene sequence: CDR1 MNHEY, CDR2 SMNVEV (reference sequence). The CDR3 contains 16 residues. The CDR3 loop is CASSPDTSGLYYEQYF. CDR3 DNA sequence: TGTGCCAGCAGTCCGGATACTAGCGGACTCTACTACGAGCAGTACTTC.

The chain carries TRBV27 and TRBJ2-1; 10 bases align to TRBD2. The J segment lost 1 base and the V segment lost 2 bases, leaving 14 bases of the junction unmatched. The CDR3 length is 20 residues. Germline assignment: CDR1 MNHEY and CDR2 SMNVEV (reference sequence). Here the CDR3 reads CASSLKYGLAGEDSYNEQFF. CDR3 bases: TGTGCCAGCAGTTTAAAGTATGGGCTAGCGGGAGAAGATTCCTACAATGAGCAGTTCTTC.

The chain recombines TRBV29-1 with TRBJ2-4; maybe TRBD2 (5 bases). The CDR3 consists of 13 residues. CDR1 SQVTM and CDR2 ANQGSEA come from the germline V gene. Deletions cut 6 bases from V and 0 bases from J, with 9 bases between. Written as DNA, the CDR3 is TGCAGCGTCGGCGGGCTAGCCAAAAACATTCAGTACTTC. It specifies CSVGGLAKNIQYF.

This chain connects TRBV19 to TRBJ2-7; D is tentatively TRBD1 or TRBD2 (5 bases each). The germline CDR1 and CDR2 sequences are LNHDA and SQIVND (reference sequence). Trimming stripped 3 bases from V and 0 bases from J, with 15 bases between. CDR3 length: 16 residues. The CDR3 is CASSMGSGRHSYEQYF. Written as DNA, the CDR3 is TGTGCCAGTAGTATGGGGTCGGGACGGCACTCCTACGAGCAGTACTTC. The full variable domain, in which reference TRBV19 and TRBJ2-7 provide the parts outside the CDR3, is DGGITQSPKYLFRKEGQNVTLSCEQNLNHDAMYWYRQDPGQGLRLIYYSQIVNDFQKGDIAEGYSVSREKKESFPLTVTSAQKNPTAFYLCASSMGSGRHSYEQYFGPGTRLTVT.

This chain connects TRBV2 to TRBJ2-5; perhaps D is TRBD1 or TRBD2 (5 bases each). The J call is in doubt because the DNA end fits TRBJ2-7 better. In germline, CDR1 is SNHLY, CDR2 FYNNEI. The length of the CDR3 is 14 residues. In nucleotides, the CDR3 is TGTGCCAGCAGTACCCGGGACGGATCCTACGAGCAGTACTTC. Translated: CASSTRDGSYEQYF.

The chain employs TRBV9 and TRBJ2-1; the match to TRBD2 covers 9 bases. Germline CDR1 and CDR2: SGDLS and YYNGEE. V lost 5 bases, J lost 2 bases, and 5 bases stayed unmatched. There are 15 residues in the CDR3. CDR3 nucleotides: TGTGCCAGCAGTCCTGGCGGGAGGGCCTACAATGAGCAGTTCTTC. Translation gives CASSPGGRAYNEQFF.

V gene TRBV13 combines with J gene TRBJ2-3; D call uncertain. The CDR3 loop spans 13 amino acids. V lost 5 bases, J lost 4 bases, and 10 bases lay in between. Germline V gives CDR1 PRHDT, CDR2 FYEKMQ (reference sequence). The CDR3, as DNA: TGTGCCAGCAGCCCTTATGCGGCAGATACGCAGTATTTT. Protein product: CASSPYAADTQYF.

For the CDR3, the DNA is TGCAGCGTTGGCCCCCGGGGGAACACTGAAGCTTTCTTT. Translation: CSVGPRGNTEAFF. J is TRBJ1-1 and V is TRBV29-1; D remains unclear. CDR1 is SQVTM, CDR2 ANQGSEA, per germline. V was cut by 4 bases and J by 1 base, with 10 bases left in between. The CDR3 has 13 residues.